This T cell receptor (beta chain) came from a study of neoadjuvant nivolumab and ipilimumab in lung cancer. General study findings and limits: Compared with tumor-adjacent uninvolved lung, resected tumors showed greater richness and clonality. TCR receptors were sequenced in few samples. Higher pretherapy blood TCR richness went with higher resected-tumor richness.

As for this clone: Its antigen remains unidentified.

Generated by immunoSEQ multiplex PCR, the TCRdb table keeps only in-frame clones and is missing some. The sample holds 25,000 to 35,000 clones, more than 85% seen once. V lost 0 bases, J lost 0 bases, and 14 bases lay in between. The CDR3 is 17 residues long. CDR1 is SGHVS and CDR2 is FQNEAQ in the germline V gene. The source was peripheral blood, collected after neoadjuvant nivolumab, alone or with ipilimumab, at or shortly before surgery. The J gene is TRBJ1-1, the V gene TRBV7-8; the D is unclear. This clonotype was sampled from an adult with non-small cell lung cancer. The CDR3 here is CASSLASRGRMNTEAFF. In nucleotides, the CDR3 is TGTGCCAGCAGCTTAGCGAGCAGAGGCAGGATGAACACTGAAGCTTTCTTT.